A selection of T cell receptor beta chains follows, all from one sample in a study of identifying expanded T cells in peripheral blood. Assay used: immunoSEQ multiplex PCR; TCRdb lists only in-frame clones, some missing. The repertoire holds about 58,000 clones, with approximately 89% as singletons. Sequenced sample: blood. The receptors originated from a person aged 18-70 years in good health. CDR3s include the opening cysteine and the closing phenylalanine or tryptophan. Each record gives: V gene, J gene, D gene, clone size, CDR3 DNA, CDR3 protein. A D gene is named only where the DNA matches it firmly. Expanded clones are given a class, and other clones once, few, many or no size at all.

>TRBV7-7|TRBJ2-2|-|-
TGTGCCAGCAGCTTAGGGGCGGGAAGCGGGGAGCTGTTTTTT
CASSLGAGSGELFF
>TRBV21-1|TRBJ1-2|-|-
TGTGCCAGCAGCAAATGGCCCCAAGGACAGCCGGCAATTGGTGGCTACACCTTC
CASSKWPQGQPAIGGYTF
>TRBV19|TRBJ2-2|TRBD1|-
TGTGCCAGTAGTACCTCCCACGAAGGGGGCAGGTCCGGGGAGCTGTTTTTT
CASSTSHEGGRSGELFF
>TRBV19|TRBJ1-5|TRBD1|-
TGTGCCAGTAGTAAGGACAGGGGAGGCAATCAGCCCCAGCATTTT
CASSKDRGGNQPQHF
>TRBV5-4|TRBJ1-1|-|-
TGTGCCAGCAGAACCGGGGGGGTATCTGAAGCTTTCTTT
CASRTGGVSEAFF
>TRBV11-2|TRBJ2-5|-|-
TGTGCCAGCAGCTTATCGGTAGGGGAAGAGACCCAGTACTTC
CASSLSVGEETQYF
>TRBV6-5|TRBJ2-2|-|-
TGTGCCAGCAGTGCCCTAACGTGGAACACCGGGGAGCTGTTTTTT
CASSALTWNTGELFF
>TRBV28|TRBJ2-2|-|-
TGTGCCAGCAGCACTCCGGCGCCCGGGGAGCTGTTTTTT
CASSTPAPGELFF
>TRBV5-1|TRBJ1-2|TRBD1|-
TGCGCCAGCAGCGCAGGAGGACAGGGCTATGGCTACACCTTC
CASSAGGQGYGYTF
>TRBV14|TRBJ1-3|-|-
TGTGCCAGCAGCCAAGCCCCTGGACGGATTTCTGGAAACACCATATATTTT
CASSQAPGRISGNTIYF
>TRBV6-5|TRBJ1-1|-|-
TGTGCCAGTAGCCCCGGGTGGGTATCGGATACTGAAGCTTTCTTT
CASSPGWVSDTEAFF
>TRBV29-1|TRBJ2-1|-|-
TGCAGCGCATCCACAGATTACAATGAGCAGTTCTTC
CSASTDYNEQFF
>TRBV5-1|TRBJ2-3|-|-
TGCGCCAGCAGCAGCCAGGTGTCTCGCACAGATACGCAGTATTTT
CASSSQVSRTDTQYF
>TRBV28|TRBJ2-5|-|-
TGTGCCAGCAGTCCCCACAGGGGGGGTTCGGAGACCCAGTACTTC
CASSPHRGGSETQYF
>TRBV21-1|TRBJ2-3|-|-
TGTGCCAGCAGCAACCAGAAGAACCGCACAGATACGCAGTATTTT
CASSNQKNRTDTQYF
>TRBV4-3|TRBJ2-1|-|-
TGCGCCAGCAGCCAAGGTGGGGGGTCCTACAATGAGCAGTTCTTC
CASSQGGGSYNEQFF
>TRBV5-1|TRBJ2-7|TRBD2|-
TGCGCCAGCTCGGGGGGGGACGAGCAGTACTTC
CASSGGDEQYF
>TRBV29-1|TRBJ2-5|-|-
TGCAGCGTTGGGGCCCAAAGCCAGACCCAGTACTTC
CSVGAQSQTQYF
>TRBV11-2|TRBJ2-3|TRBD2|-
TGTGCCAGCAGCTCATGGACTAGCGGGGACACAGATACGCAGTATTTT
CASSSWTSGDTDTQYF
>TRBV27|TRBJ2-1|-|-
TGTGCCAGCAGTTTATCGGGCACCGTGTCCTACAATGAGCAGTTCTTC
CASSLSGTVSYNEQFF
>TRBV5-1|TRBJ2-3|-|-
TGCGCCAGCAGCCAACTAGCAACGGATACGCAGTATTTT
CASSQLATDTQYF
>TRBV7-6|TRBJ2-2|-|-
TGTGCCAGCAGCTTGGGGCAGACCCGCGGGGAGCTGTTTTTT
CASSLGQTRGELFF
>TRBV6-5|TRBJ1-1|-|-
TGTGCCAGCAGTTACTCGGAGAGGACTGAAGCTTTCTTT
CASSYSERTEAFF
>TRBV2|TRBJ2-7|TRBD1|-
TGTGCCAGCAGCTCCGGGACAGTACCCTACGAGCAGTACTTC
CASSSGTVPYEQYF
>TRBV4-3|TRBJ1-2|-|-
TGCGCCAGCAGCCAAGAGTACGGGTTTTACTATGGCTACACCTTC
CASSQEYGFYYGYTF
>TRBV5-5|TRBJ1-1|-|-
TGTGCCAGCAGCTTGAGAGGACAGCTGAACACTGAAGCTTTCTTT
CASSLRGQLNTEAFF
>TRBV7-8|TRBJ2-5|TRBD2|-
TGTGCCAGCAGCTCCAGAGCGGGGGGGAGTACAGAGACCCAGTACTTC
CASSSRAGGSTETQYF
>TRBV19|TRBJ2-3|TRBD1|-
TGTGCCAGTAGCGCGCGACCCAGTTGGACCGGGACAGGGGGCGAATTGACAGATACGCAGTATTTT
CASSARPSWTGTGGELTDTQYF
>TRBV12-5|TRBJ1-2|-|-
TGTGCTAGTGGTTTGGTTGTGGGCAGGGAATTCGATGGCTACACCTTC
CASGLVVGREFDGYTF
>TRBV18|TRBJ1-1|-|-
TGTGCCAGCGCGACGGCATCCACTGAAGCTTTCTTT
CASATASTEAFF
>TRBV7-3|TRBJ2-5|TRBD2|-
TGTGCCAGCAGCTCCGCCGGGACTAGCGGGACCACTTTGTACTTC
CASSSAGTSGTTLYF
>TRBV5-4|TRBJ1-4|-|-
TGTGCCAGCAGCCTACAGACAGGAGCCGCAACTAATGAAAAACTGTTTTTT
CASSLQTGAATNEKLFF
>TRBV2|TRBJ2-2|TRBD2|once
TGTGCCAGCAGTCCTAGCGGGGGGAACACCGGGGAGCTGTTTTTT
CASSPSGGNTGELFF
>TRBV2|TRBJ2-7|TRBD2|-
TGTGCCAGCAGTGCGGCTAGCGGGAGCTACGAGCAGTACTTC
CASSAASGSYEQYF
>TRBV5-1|TRBJ1-2|-|-
TGCGCCAGCAGCTTGGAAGGGGCTAACTATGGCTACACCTTC
CASSLEGANYGYTF
>TRBV6-6|TRBJ2-7|TRBD2|once
TGTGCCAGCGAACCGGTGGGAGCGGGAGAGCAGTACTTC
CASEPVGAGEQYF
>TRBV7-2|TRBJ2-7|-|-
TGTGCCAGCAGCTTAGCGCTTACGGGGTCCTACGAGCAGTACTTC
CASSLALTGSYEQYF
>TRBV13|TRBJ2-3|TRBD2|-
TGTGCCAGCAGCCAAGGGACTAGCGGCACAGATACGCAGTATTTT
CASSQGTSGTDTQYF
>TRBV19|TRBJ2-5|-|-
TGTGCCAGTAGTATAGCAGGGGCTGGGGAGACCCAGTACTTC
CASSIAGAGETQYF
>TRBV11-1|TRBJ2-7|TRBD2|-
TGTGCCAGCAGCCGTCAGGCCCTAGCGGGAGATTACGAGCAGTACTTC
CASSRQALAGDYEQYF
>TRBV10-1|TRBJ2-1|TRBD2|few
TGCGCCAGCAGTGACCAACTAGCGGGAGGGCCCTCTAAATACAATGAGCAGTTCTTC
CASSDQLAGGPSKYNEQFF
>TRBV11-2|TRBJ1-6|TRBD1|once
TGTGCCAGCAGCTTAGGTGGGACAGGGGCCTATAATTCACCCCTCCACTTT
CASSLGGTGAYNSPLHF
>TRBV7-9|TRBJ1-1|-|-
TGTGCCAGCAGCCATTCCGGGGGGGCACAGTCCTTT
CASSHSGGAQSF
>TRBV7-2|TRBJ2-5|TRBD2|-
TGTGCCAGCAGCACCCAGAAATGGACTAGCTACGAGACCCAGTACTTC
CASSTQKWTSYETQYF
>TRBV29-1|TRBJ2-1|-|-
TGCAGCTTTAAAGGGTCGGCGGTTACATTGAATGAGCAGTTCTTC
CSFKGSAVTLNEQFF
>TRBV28|TRBJ1-1|-|-
TGTGCCAGCAGTCGTCCGGGGGCCCCGGACACTGAAGCTTTCTTT
CASSRPGAPDTEAFF
>TRBV19|TRBJ1-2|TRBD1|-
TGTGCCAGTAAACTGGGACAGGGTTATGGCGGCTACACCTTC
CASKLGQGYGGYTF
>TRBV28|TRBJ1-5|-|-
TGTGCCAGCAGTTTGGGAAGGGGCCCAAATCAGCCCCAGCATTTT
CASSLGRGPNQPQHF
>TRBV15|TRBJ2-1|-|-
TGTGCCACCTCCCCCCATAGTGGCTCCTACAATGAGCAGTTCTTC
CATSPHSGSYNEQFF
>TRBV2|TRBJ2-1|-|-
TGTGCCAGCAAGGGGCTCTCCTACAATGAGCAGTTCTTC
CASKGLSYNEQFF
>TRBV27|TRBJ2-7|-|once
TGTGCCAGCAGTCGTGTGATTGAGCAGTACTTC
CASSRVIEQYF
>TRBV4-3|TRBJ2-3|-|-
TGCGCCAGCAGCTGGGGATTAACAGATACGCAGTATTTT
CASSWGLTDTQYF
>TRBV4-1|TRBJ1-2|-|-
TGCGCCAGCAGCCAAGATGGACTGGGCCAATATGGCTACACCTTC
CASSQDGLGQYGYTF
>TRBV28|TRBJ1-2|-|-
TGTGCCAGCACAAGTGGGAGTACTGGCTACACCTTC
CASTSGSTGYTF
>TRBV5-4|TRBJ2-2|TRBD1|medium-sized
TGTGCCAGCAGCTTGAAGGGGGCGTGGACCGGGGAGCTGTTTTTT
CASSLKGAWTGELFF
>TRBV10-2|TRBJ1-1|-|-
TGCGCCAGCAGTCCGTTAGACAGGAACACTGAAGCTTTCTTT
CASSPLDRNTEAFF
>TRBV10-3|TRBJ2-1|TRBD1|-
TGTGCCATCAGTGTACAGACAGGGGGGGGCTACAATGAGCAGTTCTTC
CAISVQTGGGYNEQFF
>TRBV4-3|TRBJ2-3|-|-
TGCGCCAGCAGCCAAACTCTAGAGGCCACAGATACGCAGTATTTT
CASSQTLEATDTQYF
>TRBV11-2|TRBJ2-7|-|-
TGTGCCAGCAGCGGTCACGAGCAGTACTTC
CASSGHEQYF
>TRBV4-3|TRBJ2-3|-|-
TGCGCCAGCAGCCAAGATCGGGGGGCCGGGTATACGCAGTATTTT
CASSQDRGAGYTQYF